The 15 T cell receptor beta chains reported below all come from one sample, sequenced in a study of T cell repertoires in cytomegalovirus infection. TCRdb re-derived calls from the reads in MiXCR, one entry per CDR3 protein. Among about 330,000 distinct CDR3 sequences, roughly 36% were seen once, and the ten largest hold approximately 12%. The antigens of these receptors remain unknown. The source was cultured PBMCs, collected from culture after CMV antigen stimulation. The receptors shown here come from a human donor in good health (CMV status not recorded). Some clones in this sample may be carry-over from other donors' samples.

Ten or more counts support this clonotype. One junction end disagrees with the germline gene, perhaps due to a read error. The chain employs TRBV28 and TRBJ2-7; no definite D call. The CDR3 covers 12 residues. CDR1 and CDR2 (germline): MDHEN, SYDVKM. As DNA, the CDR3 is TGTGCCAGCAGCTTATTAGGCTACGAGCAGTACTTC. This encodes CASSLLGYEQYF. The whole variable domain, filled in from reference TRBV28 and TRBJ2-7, reads DVKVTQSSRYLVKRTGEKVFLECVQDMDHENMFWYRQDPGLGLRLIYFSYDVKMKEKGDIPEGYSVSREKKERFSLILESASTNQTSMYLCASSLLGYEQYFGPGTRLTVT.

This chain connects TRBV5-6 to TRBJ1-5; D unclear. The V end lost 2 bases, the J end lost 4 bases, and 13 bases lay between the germline ends. From germline, CDR1 is SGHDT and CDR2 YYEEEE. The CDR3 extends over 15 amino acids. In DNA form, the CDR3 reads TGTGCCAGCAGCTTTCAGAGCGGTGGGAATCAGCCCCAGCATTTT. It translates to CASSFQSGGNQPQHF.

This clonotype was counted only a few times. One junction end does not reproduce the germline sequence, and a read error may be involved. V gene TRBV7-2 combines with J gene TRBJ2-4, with D possibly being TRBD1 or TRBD2 (5 bases each). The V gene's germline CDR1 is SGHTA and CDR2 FQGNSA. The CDR3 runs to 16 residues. The CDR3 reads CASSLASGLAKNIQYF. CDR3 DNA: TGTGCCAGCAGCCTAGCCTCGGGGCTAGCCAAAAACATTCAGTACTTC.

The chain employs TRBV5-6 and TRBJ1-5; D possibly corresponds to TRBD1 (5 bases). V was cut by 3 bases and J by 6 bases, with 13 bases left in between. The CDR3 has 14 amino acids. Germline CDR1 SGHDT, CDR2 YYEEEE. The CDR3 sequence is CASSSQGGSQPQHF. The CDR3 bases are TGTGCCAGCAGCTCCCAGGGAGGAAGTCAGCCCCAGCATTTT.

This clonotype occurred a few times. The chain couples TRBV6-5 to TRBJ2-5, with a possible D match to TRBD1 (7 bases). Germline V CDR1 and CDR2: MNHEY, SVGAGI. The CDR3 totals 16 residues. Trimming left V 0 bases short and J 4 bases short, with 15 bases between. The CDR3 DNA follows: TGTGCCAGCAGTTACTCGATCGGTCAGGGGGGAGAGACCCAGTACTTC. It translates to CASSYSIGQGGETQYF.

The rearrangement links TRBV27 to TRBJ1-1; D unresolved. Trimming removed 3 bases from V and 1 base from J, with 9 bases in between. Germline V CDR1 and CDR2: MNHEY, SMNVEV (reference sequence). There are 14 residues in the CDR3. The CDR3 DNA reads TGTGCCAGCAGTTTCAGACGGTCGAACACTGAAGCTTTCTTT. Amino acid sequence: CASSFRRSNTEAFF.

This rearrangement joins TRBV7-8 to TRBJ2-7, with D possibly being TRBD1 (6 bases). The CDR3 is made up of 15 amino acids. Germline-derived CDR1 and CDR2 are SGHVS and FQNEAQ. Trimming cost V 2 bases and J 0 bases, with 11 bases left between them. The CDR3, as DNA: TGTGCCAGCAGCTTACAGGGGAGAAGCTCCTACGAGCAGTACGTC. It yields the protein CASSLQGRSSYEQYV.

This clonotype appeared a few times. V is TRBV6-2 or TRBV6-3 and J is TRBJ2-7, with 9 nucleotides matching TRBD1. In germline, CDR1 is MNHEY, CDR2 SVGEGT. The V gene end was trimmed by 6 bases and the J gene end by 4 bases; junction bases not matched to a gene: 7. This CDR3 has 14 amino acids. In DNA form, the CDR3 reads TGTGCCAGCAGGCCCGGGACAGGGCTATACGAGCAGTACTTC. The encoded protein is CASRPGTGLYEQYF.

This clonotype was observed once. A read error may explain this, as a much larger clone is one base away. The V call is TRBV7-2, the J call TRBJ1-5, with D hard to call. The CDR3 has 13 residues. Germline CDR1 SGHTA, CDR2 FQGNSA. V gave up 0 bases and J gave up 7 bases, with 7 bases separating them. The CDR3 loop reads CASSLAGWQPQHF. The DNA for the CDR3 is TGTGCCAGCAGCTTAGCAGGCTGGCAGCCCCAGCATTTT.

The chain uses TRBV29-1 and TRBJ1-5; no definite D call. Between the trimmed V and J ends, which lost 1 base and 2 bases, there was a span of 6 bases. Germline V CDR1 and CDR2: SQVTM, ANQGSEA. This CDR3 has 13 amino acids. This chain's CDR3 is CSVEVTGNQPQHF. The CDR3 DNA is TGCAGCGTTGAAGTAACAGGCAATCAGCCCCAGCATTTT.

The gene calls are TRBV7-2 and TRBJ2-7; no definite D call. CDR1 SGHTA and CDR2 FQGNSA come from the germline V gene. The CDR3 has 11 residues. The V end lost 2 bases, the J end lost 6 bases, and 5 bases lay between the germline ends. CDR3 DNA sequence: TGTGCCAGCAGCTTATTCACCGAGCAGTACTTC. Translating gives CASSLFTEQYF.

J is TRBJ2-2 and V is TRBV12-3 or TRBV12-4, with D possibly being TRBD2 (6 bases). Trimming cost V 5 bases and J 2 bases, with 12 bases left between them. This CDR3 spans 15 amino acids. CDR3 sequence: CASSGRDSNTGELFF. The CDR3, as DNA: TGTGCCAGCAGTGGCAGGGACTCAAACACCGGGGAGCTGTTTTTT.

The rearrangement links TRBV7-2 to TRBJ1-1; D is undetermined. Germline assignment: CDR1 SGHTA and CDR2 FQGNSA. The CDR3 runs 15 residues. V shed 2 bases and J shed 0 bases, with 10 bases lying between them. The CDR3 sequence: CASSLSVGLNTEAFF. In DNA form, the CDR3 reads TGTGCCAGCAGCTTAAGTGTGGGTTTGAACACTGAAGCTTTCTTT.

This clonotype appeared a few times. The genes are TRBV6-1 and TRBJ1-5, with TRBD1 as a possible D gene (6 bases). The V end lost 1 base, the J end lost 5 bases, and 12 bases lay between the germline ends. The length of the CDR3 is 15 residues. Germline V gene data show CDR1 as MNHNS and CDR2 as SASEGT. CDR3 nucleotide sequence: TGTGCCAGCAGTGAAGGAGCGGGGGCCCATCAGCCCCAGCATTTT. This gives the protein CASSEGAGAHQPQHF.

V usage is TRBV20-1 and J usage is TRBJ2-3; TRBD2 matches at 9 bases. There are 17 residues in the CDR3. V lost 6 bases to trimming and J lost 2 bases; unmatched junction nucleotides: 15. The germline V gene has CDR1 DFQATT and CDR2 SNEGSKA (reference sequence). CDR3: CSAPPRAGGGFTDTQYF. CDR3 DNA sequence: TGCAGTGCCCCACCCCGAGCGGGAGGCGGGTTCACAGATACGCAGTATTTT.